What follows describes a single T cell receptor beta chain. An equimolar mix of two oligonucleotides served as the beta constant-region primer for TRBC1 and TRBC2. Four rounds of PCR amplified the ligated cDNA using nested alpha and beta constant-region primers plus SP2. Using its own MiXCR run on the UMI-ligation and nested PCR reads, TCRdb lists one record per CDR3 protein. Of 120,000 or so distinct CDR3 sequences listed, roughly 36% were seen once; the top ten hold about 1%. Trimming took 3 bases from V and 5 from J; bases not matched to a gene: 9. Germline V gene sequence: CDR1 MDHEN, CDR2 SYDVKM. This CDR3 comprises 16 residues. These data come from a study of naive and memory T cell subsets.

The clonotype comes from a human donor in good health. Sequences were obtained from central memory CD4+ T cells from blood. The chain has TRBV28 and TRBJ2-7; the match to TRBD1 covers 11 bases. CDR3 region: CASSFHRLDRGHEQYF. The DNA of the CDR3 is TGTGCCAGCAGTTTTCATCGGTTGGACAGGGGGCACGAGCAGTACTTC.